These T cell receptor beta chains were read from a single sample in a study of shared clonotypes between healthy human individuals. The repertoire was sequenced with immunoSEQ multiplex PCR; TCRdb's copy has only in-frame clones and lacks some. The sample contains about 960,000 clones, 76% of which appear only once. The specimen was memory CD4+ T cells sorted from blood. The receptors derive from a man younger than 30 in good health. The CDR3 runs from the conserved cysteine through the conserved F or W. The D gene is left open where the match is weak. A clone size is listed for some rows: how often the clone was seen (once, few, many), or a class if it is expanded.

D gene,clone size,J gene,V gene,CDR3 DNA,CDR3 protein
-,-,TRBJ2-7,TRBV2,TGTGCCAGCAGTCAAAGGGGGAGCCAAGGCCCCGAGCAGTACTTC,CASSQRGSQGPEQYF
-,-,TRBJ2-7,TRBV7-2,TGTGCCAGCAGCTTAGGGGGCCCGGGACCCCGGAAGGAGCAGTACTTC,CASSLGGPGPRKEQYF
-,few,TRBJ1-1,TRBV6-1,TGTGCCAGCCTAGACCCGGACAGAGCTGAAGCTTTCTTT,CASLDPDRAEAFF
TRBD1,-,TRBJ2-6,TRBV4-1,TGCGCCAGCAGCCAAGGGACAGGGCTCGATGCTGGGGCCAACGTCCTGACTTTC,CASSQGTGLDAGANVLTF
TRBD1,-,TRBJ1-2,TRBV7-9,TGTGCCAGCAGCTTGACAGGGGATGGCTACACCTTC,CASSLTGDGYTF
-,-,TRBJ1-2,TRBV18,TGTGCCAGCTCACGATACACGGGTGGCTACACCTTC,CASSRYTGGYTF
-,few,TRBJ2-2,TRBV30,TGTGCCTGGAGTGCCGGACGGTACCTTTACACCGGGGAGCTGTTTTTT,CAWSAGRYLYTGELFF
TRBD2,-,TRBJ2-7,TRBV30,TGTGCCTGGAGTCTAGCGGGATACGAGCAGTACTTC,CAWSLAGYEQYF
-,-,TRBJ2-7,TRBV6-5,TGTGCCAGCAGTTTACACTCTTACCGATACGAGCAGTACTTC,CASSLHSYRYEQYF
TRBD2,-,TRBJ2-5,TRBV5-1,TGCGCCAGCAGCACGGGACTAGCGTATGAAGAGACCCAGTACTTC,CASSTGLAYEETQYF
-,-,TRBJ2-1,TRBV4-2,TGTGCCAGCAGCCAAGATGGAAGAGACGACAATGAGCAGTTCTTC,CASSQDGRDDNEQFF
-,-,TRBJ2-6,TRBV28,TGTGCCAGCAGTTTATTCTCTCAGGGTTACGTCCTGACTTTC,CASSLFSQGYVLTF
TRBD2,once,TRBJ2-2,TRBV7-2,TGTGCCGGATCAGTTAGGACTAGCGGCACCGGGGAGCTGTTTTTT,CAGSVRTSGTGELFF
TRBD2,-,TRBJ2-3,TRBV10-3,TGTGCCATCAGTATACTAGCGGACACAGATACGCAGTATTTT,CAISILADTDTQYF
-,-,TRBJ1-5,TRBV10-3,TGTGCCATCAGTGAGTCTGGCTGGGGCCAGCCCCAGCATTTT,CAISESGWGQPQHF
TRBD1,-,TRBJ2-3,TRBV4-1,TGCGCCAGCAGCCAACCGGACAGGGTAGCGCAGTATTTT,CASSQPDRVAQYF
-,-,TRBJ2-3,TRBV7-9,TGTGCCAGCAGCTTAGGCATGGGGGTGGGATCTAGCACAGATACGCAGTATTTT,CASSLGMGVGSSTDTQYF
-,-,TRBJ2-2,TRBV27,TGTGCCAGCAGTTTTGCCCCCCGGGGCACCGGGGAGCTGTTTTTT,CASSFAPRGTGELFF
-,-,TRBJ2-6,TRBV21-1,TGCGACAGCACGTTATTGGGACAAAGGAGCTCTGGGGCCAACGTCCTGACTTTC,CDSTLLGQRSSGANVLTF
TRBD1,-,TRBJ2-7,TRBV7-9,TGTGCCAGCAGCTCGCAGGGGGCATCCTACGAGCAGTACTTC,CASSSQGASYEQYF
TRBD1,many,TRBJ1-2,TRBV28,TGTGCCGTCGAGACAGGGTTGAACTATGGCTACACCTTC,CAVETGLNYGYTF
TRBD2,-,TRBJ2-1,TRBV7-2,TGTGCCAGCAGGATTACTAGCGGGAGTGTTGAGCAGTTCTTC,CASRITSGSVEQFF
TRBD1,-,TRBJ1-2,TRBV30,TGTGCCTGGAGTCTCCCAGGGGGCCAACTCTATGGCTACACCTTC,CAWSLPGGQLYGYTF
-,-,TRBJ1-2,TRBV19,TGTGCCAGTAGTATTGACAGGAACTATGGCTACACCTTC,CASSIDRNYGYTF
TRBD1,-,TRBJ2-5,TRBV6-1,TGTGCCAGCAGTCAGGGGGTACAAGAGACCCAGTACTTC,CASSQGVQETQYF